This TCR beta chain is from a study of T cell responses to AZD1222 COVID-19 vaccine. CDR1 is SQVTM, CDR2 ANQGSEA, per germline. The length of the CDR3 is 14 residues. Losses at the gene ends were 3 bases for V and 0 bases for J; bases not matched to a gene: 5. Only in-frame clones appear in the TCRdb table, and some are missing; sequencing was by immunoSEQ multiplex PCR. The sample holds 150,000 to 200,000 clones, around 92% seen once. Here the sequenced sample was peripheral blood, taken on day 0 of AZD1222 vaccination. V gene TRBV29-1 combines with J gene TRBJ2-7, with 7 bases aligning to TRBD2. The receptor was isolated from an adult in good health. The CDR3 reads CSVDVSGVSYEQYF. The DNA of the CDR3 is TGCAGCGTTGATGTCAGCGGGGTCTCCTACGAGCAGTACTTC.